A single TCR beta chain is shown here with its context. Its antigen is still unknown. CD45RA+ naive and CD45RA-negative memory subsets were separated from CD4+ cells. Samples underwent the assay at deep level. Authors' processing steps: Junction-only immunoSEQ sequences carried no quality scores, so filtering differed. This table comes from immunoSEQ multiplex PCR, and its TCRdb copy is limited to in-frame clones, with some not included. V, J and clone size are those of that table, while D and trimming were read from the DNA. The table has about 1.1 million clones, 75% to 85% seen once. This sample was taken from a study of shared clonotypes between healthy human individuals. The V end was cut by 0 bases, the J end by 0 bases, with 7 bases between. From germline, CDR1 is SGHRS and CDR2 YFSETQ. This CDR3 is built from 14 residues. Overall study findings and caveats: All-four-donor shared clonotypes had higher generation probabilities than non-shared clonotypes did.

The TCR originated in a young man in good health. Some clones in this sample may be carry-over from other donors' samples. The rearrangement joins TRBV5-1 to TRBJ2-7; D ambiguous. The sample was memory CD4+ T cells from PBMCs. The subset: CD45RA-negative fraction. Here the CDR3 reads CASSLGSISYEQYF. For the CDR3, the DNA is TGCGCCAGCAGCTTGGGCAGCATCTCCTACGAGCAGTACTTC. Using reference TRBV5-1 and TRBJ2-7 for the parts outside the CDR3, the full variable domain is KAGVTQTPRYLIKTRGQQVTLSCSPISGHRSVSWYQQTPGQGLQFLFEYFSETQRNKGNFPGRFSGRQFSNSRSEMNVSTLELGDSALYLCASSLGSISYEQYFGPGTRLTVT.